These 5 T cell receptor beta chains originate from one sample sequenced in a study of blood T cell repertoires in COVID-19. TCRdb's copy holds only in-frame clones and misses some; the assay was immunoSEQ multiplex PCR. Altogether about 310,000 clones are present, roughly 84% being singletons, with the ten largest covering 1%. Sequenced: peripheral blood. The receptors originated from a man aged 45-65 years with active or convalescent COVID-19.

The chain employs TRBV27 and TRBJ2-7, with a weak D call TRBD2 (6 bases). The germline gives CDR1 MNHEY, CDR2 SMNVEV (reference sequence). This CDR3 is 13 amino acids long. The germline V and J ends were trimmed by 3 bases and 4 bases, with 10 bases remaining between them. CDR3 protein: CASSFLGRYEQYF. The CDR3 nucleotides are TGTGCCAGCAGTTTCCTAGGGAGGTACGAGCAGTACTTC.

The chain recombines TRBV27 with TRBJ2-1; 9 positions match TRBD1. CDR3 length: 16 amino acids. Losses at the gene ends were 5 bases for V and 1 base for J; bases not matched to a gene: 6. Looked up from germline, CDR1 is MNHEY and CDR2 is SMNVEV (reference sequence). CDR3 DNA sequence: TGTGCCAGCAGTCCCCTGGGGACAGGGTCCTACAATGAGCAGTTCTTC. Its translation is CASSPLGTGSYNEQFF.

The chain links TRBV9 to TRBJ1-5, with D maybe TRBD1 (6 bases). Germline V gene data show CDR1 as SGDLS and CDR2 as YYNGEE. The CDR3 runs to 16 residues. Trimming left V 3 bases short and J 5 bases short, with 18 bases between. Here the CDR3 reads CASSAGVGGLHQPQHF. The CDR3 DNA reads as TGTGCCAGCAGCGCAGGTGTCGGGGGGCTGCATCAGCCCCAGCATTTT. The variable domain in full, completed from reference TRBV9 and TRBJ1-5, reads DSGVTQTPKHLITATGQRVTLRCSPRSGDLSVYWYQQSLDQGLQFLIQYYNGEERAKGNILERFSAQQFPDLHSELNLSSLELGDSALYFCASSAGVGGLHQPQHFGDGTRLSIL.

On this clone itself: The same CDR3 can be traced to other DNA sequences in this sample. This chain uses TRBV9 with TRBJ2-2; D gene unclear. This CDR3 is built from 13 residues. V lost 0 bases to trimming and J lost 4 bases, with 4 bases between them. Germline V gene lookup returns CDR1 SGDLS and CDR2 YYNGEE. CDR3 residues: CASSVGGTGELFF. In DNA form, the CDR3 reads TGTGCCAGCAGCGTAGGCGGCACCGGGGAGCTGTTTTTT.

The chain joins TRBV5-1 to TRBJ1-2; D is ambiguous. This CDR3 region has 13 residues. V lost 2 bases, J lost 8 bases, and 13 bases lay in between. Germline loops: CDR1 SGHRS, CDR2 YFSETQ. The CDR3 DNA reads as TGCGCCAGCAGCTTAGATGGAGAGTACGGCTACACCTTC. Translated: CASSLDGEYGYTF.